The 24 T cell receptor beta chains reported below all come from one sample, sequenced in a study of T cells after yellow fever vaccination. Each CDR3 protein is one row after TCRdb ran MiXCR on the 5' RACE reads. The sample includes about 120,000 distinct CDR3 sequences, 5.5% to 8% seen only once; the top ten take roughly 2.8%. This specimen consisted of CD4+ T cells sorted from PBMCs, obtained about 41 days after the first yellow fever vaccination. The origin of the receptors is a man in his late teens or twenties who received the YFV17D yellow fever vaccine.

This clonotype was detected many times. The chain uses TRBV6-1 and TRBJ1-6; D gene ambiguous. Trimming took off 8 bases at V and 4 bases at J, with 12 bases between the two ends. CDR3 length: 14 amino acids. Germline CDR1 and CDR2: MNHNS and SASEGT. The CDR3 nucleotides read TGTGCCAGCTTTCAACCCACTTATAATTCACCCCTCCACTTT. Protein product: CASFQPTYNSPLHF.

This clonotype was observed many times. V gene TRBV18 combines with J gene TRBJ1-1, with D uncertain. The CDR3 consists of 11 residues. V lost 8 bases to trimming and J lost 7 bases, with 11 bases between them. From germline, CDR1 is KGHSH and CDR2 LQKENI. The CDR3 sequence is CASDNGNEAFF. CDR3 DNA sequence: TGTGCCAGCGACAACGGCAATGAAGCTTTCTTT.

This clonotype was observed many times. This sequence joins TRBV20-1 and TRBJ2-4; a possible D gene is TRBD2 (6 bases). The CDR3 length is 15 residues. Trimming cost V 1 base and J 0 bases, with 10 bases left between them. Germline V gives CDR1 DFQATT, CDR2 SNEGSKA (reference sequence). CDR3 nucleotides: TGCAGTGCTAGAGGCGGGGCGGGAGCCAAAAACATTCAGTACTTC. Its translation is CSARGGAGAKNIQYF.

This clonotype was seen ten or more times. The gene calls are TRBV7-2 and TRBJ2-3, with TRBD2 matching over 14 bases. The CDR3 covers 15 residues. Germline CDR1 reads SGHTA; CDR2 reads FQGNSA. V was clipped by 5 bases and J by 6 bases; unmatched bases: 4. CDR3 in amino acids: CASSRLAGGMDTQYF. In nucleotides, the CDR3 is TGTGCCAGCAGCCGACTAGCGGGGGGGATGGATACGCAGTATTTT. Together with reference TRBV7-2 and TRBJ2-3, the CDR3 gives the full variable domain: GAGVSQSPSNKVTEKGKDVELRCDPISGHTALYWYRQSLGQGLEFLIYFQGNSAPDKSGLPSDRFSAERTGGSVSTLTIQRTQQEDSAVYLCASSRLAGGMDTQYFGPGTRLTVL.

The V call is TRBV7-2, the J call TRBJ1-5, with D perhaps matching TRBD1 (5 bases). V was shortened by 1 base and J by 5 bases, with 12 bases between the two germline ends. The CDR3 consists of 15 residues. Germline values: CDR1 SGHTA, CDR2 FQGNSA. The CDR3 DNA reads TGTGCCAGCAGCTTAGTGGCAGGGTCTCATCAGCCCCAGCATTTT. Its translation: CASSLVAGSHQPQHF.

This clonotype was counted many times. This chain links TRBV7-8 with TRBJ2-5; 10 bases align to TRBD2. The length of the CDR3 is 16 residues. V dropped 1 base and J dropped 2; count of bases not matched to a gene: 4. Per germline, CDR1 SGHVS and CDR2 FQNEAQ. Here the CDR3 reads CASSLGLAGRQETQYF. The CDR3 DNA follows: TGTGCCAGCAGCTTAGGACTAGCGGGCCGTCAAGAGACCCAGTACTTC.

In its sample, this clonotype was seen many times. The rearrangement uses TRBV5-4 and TRBJ2-1; D might be TRBD2 (6 bases). Germline assignment: CDR1 SGHNT and CDR2 YYREEE (reference sequence). This CDR3 is built from 13 residues. V gave up 6 bases and J gave up 7 bases, with 14 bases separating them. CDR3 amino acids: CASTGGGTNEQFF. Here the CDR3 DNA reads TGTGCCAGCACCGGGGGAGGAACGAATGAGCAGTTCTTC.

In this sample, this clonotype turned up a few times. J is TRBJ2-7 and V is TRBV5-1; D not resolved. There are 14 residues in the CDR3. The ends were cut back, 5 bases at V and 2 bases at J, with 14 bases in the middle. Per the germline V gene, CDR1 is SGHRS and CDR2 is YFSETQ. For the CDR3, the DNA is TGCGCCAGCAGGACCGGGCCAGGCCCCTACGAGCAGTACTTC. Translated: CASRTGPGPYEQYF.

The chain links TRBV7-9 to TRBJ2-2; 11 bases are shared with TRBD1. Germline V gives CDR1 SEHNR, CDR2 FQNEAQ (reference sequence). This CDR3 comprises 16 residues. After removal of 4 bases from V and 7 bases from J, the junction contained 8 bases not matched to a gene. The CDR3 DNA follows: TGTGCCAGCAGCTCCAGCGGGACAGGGGGAATCGGGGAGCTGTTTTTT. It yields the protein CASSSSGTGGIGELFF.

This clonotype occurred many times. This chain joins TRBV6-1 and TRBJ2-5; the D is unclear. The CDR3 spans 13 residues. Trimming shortened V by 8 bases and J by 2 bases, and 12 bases separated the two germline ends. Germline lookup yields CDR1 MNHNS and CDR2 SASEGT. The CDR3, as DNA: TGTGCCAGCGGGCGAAGTGGTCAAGAGACCCAGTACTTC. The encoded protein is CASGRSGQETQYF.

This clonotype was detected many times. The rearrangement uses TRBV12-3 or TRBV12-4 and TRBJ2-3, with 10 bases that match TRBD2. V lost 3 bases to trimming and J lost 4 bases; unmatched junction nucleotides: 4. The CDR3 is made up of 15 amino acids. Here the CDR3 reads CASSFLAGGADTQYF. The CDR3 nucleotides are TGTGCCAGCAGTTTTTTAGCGGGGGGCGCAGATACGCAGTATTTT.

This clonotype has more than one count but fewer than ten. The V and J genes are TRBV7-6 and TRBJ2-1; 7 positions agree with TRBD2. Germline V gives CDR1 SGHVS, CDR2 FNYEAQ. V was pared by 6 bases and J by 5 bases, with 7 bases of the junction left unmatched. The CDR3 has 14 amino acids. The CDR3 bases are TGTGCCAGCAGGCTGACCCTAGCGGACAATGAGCAGTTCTTC. Encoded protein: CASRLTLADNEQFF.

The chain combines TRBV5-1 with TRBJ1-5; D is possibly TRBD1 (6 bases). The CDR3 contains 14 residues. V lost 4 bases, J lost 7 bases, and 15 bases lay in between. Germline V gene sequence: CDR1 SGHRS, CDR2 YFSETQ. The CDR3 sequence: CASSEGGARQPQHF. The CDR3 bases are TGCGCCAGCAGCGAAGGGGGGGCTAGGCAGCCCCAGCATTTT.

This clonotype was seen repeatedly, ten times or more. V usage is TRBV12-3 or TRBV12-4 and J usage is TRBJ2-6, with D perhaps TRBD1 (6 bases). The CDR3 is made up of 14 amino acids. V was cut by 6 bases and J by 2 bases, with 8 bases left in between. CDR3 loop: CASRPGAGANVLTF. CDR3 in DNA: TGTGCCAGCAGACCAGGGGCTGGGGCCAACGTCCTGACTTTC.

This clonotype was seen at least ten times. The chain couples TRBV11-2 to TRBJ2-5; D perhaps matches TRBD1 (6 bases). V lost 5 bases, J lost 5 bases, and 15 bases lay in between. Germline CDR1 SGHAT, CDR2 FQNNGV. The CDR3 runs to 14 residues. The CDR3 nucleotides are TGTGCCAGCAGCCTACGAAGTCAGGGGGAGACCCAGTACTTC. Its protein product is CASSLRSQGETQYF.

Concerning this clonotype: This may be a read error, as it is one base from a much larger clone. The chain has TRBV15 and TRBJ2-1, with D perhaps matching TRBD1 or TRBD2 (6 bases each). The CDR3 covers 13 residues. Germline CDR1 is LNHNV and CDR2 is YYDKDF (reference sequence). The CDR3 loop reads CATCRGLTNEQFF. Here the CDR3 DNA reads TGTGCCACCTGCAGGGGACTGACCAATGAGCAGTTCTTC.

This clonotype was observed many times. This rearrangement joins TRBV28 to TRBJ2-2; D is uncertain. This CDR3 region has 12 residues. Germline V lookup: CDR1 MDHEN, CDR2 SYDVKM. The V end was cut by 5 bases, the J end by 6 bases, with 7 bases between. The CDR3: CASSDKAGELFF. In DNA form, the CDR3 reads TGTGCCAGCAGTGACAAGGCCGGGGAGCTGTTTTTT.

This clonotype showed up many times. The chain links TRBV9 to TRBJ2-7, with D maybe TRBD1 (6 bases). The CDR3 spans 15 residues. The germline gives CDR1 SGDLS, CDR2 YYNGEE. Trimming removed 5 bases from V and 0 bases from J, with 15 bases in between. The DNA for the CDR3 is TGTGCCAGCAGAGGCGACAGGTCCGTCTCCTACGAGCAGTACTTC. Translated, it gives CASRGDRSVSYEQYF.

This clonotype was seen repeatedly, ten times or more. The chain has TRBV7-3 and TRBJ2-1; D might be TRBD2 (7 bases). The CDR3 has 14 amino acids. CDR1 SGHTA and CDR2 FQGTGA come from the germline V gene. V was trimmed by 7 bases and J by 5 bases, leaving 15 bases between them. CDR3 sequence: CASKAGRDNNEQFF. As DNA, the CDR3 is TGTGCCAGCAAGGCGGGGAGGGACAACAATGAGCAGTTCTTC.

This clonotype was counted ten times or more. The V and J genes are TRBV5-1 and TRBJ1-1, with TRBD1 as a possible D gene (6 bases). V was clipped by 1 base and J by 1 base, with 11 bases between them. CDR1 SGHRS and CDR2 YFSETQ come from the germline V gene. The CDR3 totals 15 residues. In DNA form, the CDR3 reads TGCGCCAGCAGCTTGATTCAGGGGTCGAACACTGAAGCTTTCTTT. It translates to CASSLIQGSNTEAFF.

This clonotype came up many times. The chain couples TRBV5-1 to TRBJ2-1; perhaps TRBD1 as D (6 bases). Germline V gene data show CDR1 as SGHRS and CDR2 as YFSETQ. The length of the CDR3 is 15 residues. The V end was cut by 1 base, the J end by 8 bases, with 16 bases between. CDR3 in amino acids: CASSLFTGLSDEQFF. CDR3 bases: TGCGCCAGCAGCTTGTTTACAGGGTTGTCGGATGAGCAGTTCTTC.

V usage is TRBV5-1 and J usage is TRBJ2-3; D is perhaps TRBD2 (6 bases). V was shortened by 3 bases and J by 2 bases, with 16 bases between the two germline ends. Germline CDR1 and CDR2: SGHRS and YFSETQ. The CDR3 runs to 16 residues. The CDR3 loop is CASSYQGGAYTDTQYF. DNA of the CDR3: TGCGCCAGCAGCTACCAGGGCGGGGCCTACACAGATACGCAGTATTTT.

This clonotype was counted many times. The genes are TRBV7-9 and TRBJ2-3; D is ambiguous. CDR1 is SEHNR, CDR2 FQNEAQ, per germline (reference sequence). V was shortened by 3 bases and J by 0 bases, with 10 bases between the two germline ends. The CDR3 has 15 amino acids. CDR3 loop: CASSLLGQSTDTQYF. In DNA form, the CDR3 reads TGTGCCAGCAGCTTGCTCGGGCAGAGCACAGATACGCAGTATTTT.

This clonotype was detected many times. The chain recombines TRBV19 with TRBJ2-3, with TRBD1 matching over 11 bases. Losses at the gene ends were 7 bases for V and 2 bases for J; bases not matched to a gene: 8. The CDR3 has 16 amino acids. Germline lookup yields CDR1 LNHDA and CDR2 SQIVND (reference sequence). CDR3 coding DNA: TGTGCCAGTACCTCCGGGGACAGGGGGACCACAGATACGCAGTATTTT. Translation gives CASTSGDRGTTDTQYF. The full variable domain, in which reference TRBV19 and TRBJ2-3 provide the parts outside the CDR3, is DGGITQSPKYLFRKEGQNVTLSCEQNLNHDAMYWYRQDPGQGLRLIYYSQIVNDFQKGDIAEGYSVSREKKESFPLTVTSAQKNPTAFYLCASTSGDRGTTDTQYFGPGTRLTVL.